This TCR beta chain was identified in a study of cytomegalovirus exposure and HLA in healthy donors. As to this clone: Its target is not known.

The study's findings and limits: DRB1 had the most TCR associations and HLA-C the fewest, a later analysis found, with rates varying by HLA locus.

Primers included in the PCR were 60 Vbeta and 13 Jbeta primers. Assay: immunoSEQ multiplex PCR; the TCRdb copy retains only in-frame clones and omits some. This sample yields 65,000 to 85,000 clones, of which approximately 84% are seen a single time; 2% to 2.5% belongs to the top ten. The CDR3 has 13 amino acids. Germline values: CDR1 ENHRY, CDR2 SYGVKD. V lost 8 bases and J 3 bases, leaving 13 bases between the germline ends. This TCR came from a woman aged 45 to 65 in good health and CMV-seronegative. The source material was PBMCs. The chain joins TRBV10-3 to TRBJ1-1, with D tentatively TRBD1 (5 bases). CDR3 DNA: TGTGCCATCGGTCGGAGCAGGGACACTGAAGCTTTCTTT. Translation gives CAIGRSRDTEAFF.